This record looks at one T cell receptor beta chain sequence and its context. In the source study's methods: Without quality scores, immunoSEQ junctional reads could not be filtered like full-length reads. Here immunoSEQ multiplex PCR was the method, and the copy in TCRdb shows in-frame clones only, minus some. V, J and clone size derive from that table, while D and trimming were established from the DNA sequence. The table has some 2.3 million clones, more than 85% seen once. The sample comes from a study of shared clonotypes between healthy human individuals. Trimming cost V 0 bases and J 2 bases, with 7 bases left between them. This CDR3 has 14 amino acids. In germline, CDR1 is SGHNT, CDR2 YENEEA.

This chain links TRBV11-3 with TRBJ2-5, with D hard to call. This receptor was identified in a man younger than 30 in good health. Some clones in this sample may be carry-over from other donors' samples. Sequencing was performed on naive CD4+ T cells from PBMCs. Specified subset: CD45RA+ positively selected. The CDR3: CASSLDPQQETQYF. DNA of the CDR3: TGTGCCAGCAGCTTAGATCCCCAGCAAGAGACCCAGTACTTC.